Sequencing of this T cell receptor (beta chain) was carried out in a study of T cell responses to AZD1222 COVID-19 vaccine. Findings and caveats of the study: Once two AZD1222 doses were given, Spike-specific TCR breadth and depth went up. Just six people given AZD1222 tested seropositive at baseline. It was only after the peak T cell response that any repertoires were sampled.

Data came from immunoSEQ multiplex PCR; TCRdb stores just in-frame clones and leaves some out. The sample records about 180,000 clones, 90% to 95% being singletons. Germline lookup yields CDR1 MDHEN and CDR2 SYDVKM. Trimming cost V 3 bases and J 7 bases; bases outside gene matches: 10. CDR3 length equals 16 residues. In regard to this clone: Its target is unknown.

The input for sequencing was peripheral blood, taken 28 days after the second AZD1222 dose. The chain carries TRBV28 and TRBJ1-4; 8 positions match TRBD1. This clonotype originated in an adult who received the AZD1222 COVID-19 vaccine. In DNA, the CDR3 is TGTGCCAGCAGTTTTTCCGGGACAGGTTGGAGTGAAAAACTGTTTTTT. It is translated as CASSFSGTGWSEKLFF.